This T cell receptor beta chain is drawn from a study of blood T cell repertoires in COVID-19. Study overall: From the United States, Italy and Spain came samples of acute and convalescent COVID-19. T cells, B-cell-depleted T cells, or PBMCs provided the cDNA or gDNA that served as material.

Authors' processing steps: By means of reference gene primer amplification, nucleated cell counts were estimated. Sequencing used immunoSEQ multiplex PCR; TCRdb keeps in-frame clones, though not all of them. The V and J calls and clone size are taken from that table; D and trimming were inferred from the DNA. The sample comprises more than 25,000 clones, around 83% of which are singletons, and 25% rests with the top ten. In germline, CDR1 is GTSNPN, CDR2 SVGIG (reference sequence). The CDR3 spans 14 residues. Trimming stripped 3 bases from V and 2 bases from J, with 14 bases between. The chain has TRBV30 and TRBJ2-7; tentative D call: TRBD1 (6 bases). Source material: peripheral blood. The sequence derives from a man aged 65 to 79 with active COVID-19. The CDR3 reads CAWRGHPYPYEQYF. CDR3 bases: TGTGCCTGGAGGGGACATCCTTATCCCTACGAGCAGTACTTC.